What follows are 17 T cell receptor beta chains derived from one specimen sequenced in a study of technical replicates of blood from a few donors. Clones were read by immunoSEQ multiplex PCR, and TCRdb kept only the in-frame ones, dropping some. The table lists under 100,000 clones, approximately 97% of them singletons, with just over 0.3% in the top ten. Sequencing was performed on T cells isolated from PBMCs. Receptors originate from a human donor in good health.

The chain joins TRBV9 to TRBJ2-1; possible D gene TRBD2, 5 bases. The CDR3 has 15 amino acids. Per the germline V gene, CDR1 is SGDLS and CDR2 is YYNGEE. Trimming removed 1 base from V and 6 bases from J, with 14 bases in between. In DNA, the CDR3 is TGTGCCAGCAGCGTAAGGGAGCTCAAGGCCAATGAGCAGTTCTTC. Protein product: CASSVRELKANEQFF.

Of note for this clone: Its ends do not fully match the called genes, so a read error is possible. The genes are TRBV2 and TRBJ1-2; weak D call: TRBD1 (5 bases). Germline V lookup: CDR1 SNHLY, CDR2 FYNNEI. CDR3 length equals 13 residues. CDR3 in DNA: TGTGCCAGAAGTGAATCCAGGGAGGCTGGCTACACCTTC. Residues: CARSESREAGYTF.

This clone was counted a single time. The chain employs TRBV19 and TRBJ1-3, with 8 bases identical to TRBD1. The germline V gene has CDR1 LNHDA and CDR2 SQIVND (reference sequence). V was pared by 4 bases and J by 1 base, with 6 bases of the junction left unmatched. The CDR3 length is 16 residues. The CDR3, as DNA: TGTGCCAGTAGTAAGAGGCAGGGGGCTTCTGGAAACACCATATATTTT. It codes for CASSKRQGASGNTIYF.

This rearrangement joins TRBV7-5 to TRBJ1-4; the table calls TRBD1, which could not be checked here. TRBV7-5 is assigned pseudogene status. The CDR3 is 16 amino acids. The CDR3 reads CVRSLAQGGRDEKLFF. The CDR3, as DNA: TGTGTCAGAAGCTTAGCCCAAGGGGGCAGGGATGAAAAACTGTTTTTT.

This chain joins TRBV7-9 and TRBJ2-7, with no clear D. V shed 5 bases and J shed 4 bases, with 6 bases lying between them. The germline gives CDR1 SEHNR, CDR2 FQNEAQ (reference sequence). This CDR3 region has 11 residues. The CDR3 loop reads CASSRTYEQYF. CDR3 coding DNA: TGTGCCAGCAGCCGTACTTACGAGCAGTACTTC.

The rearrangement links TRBV4-2 to TRBJ2-7; 7 nucleotides match TRBD2. J lost 4 bases, V lost 1 base, and 1 base had no gene match. CDR1 LGHNA and CDR2 YNFKEQ come from the germline V gene. This CDR3 contains 13 residues. This CDR3 reads CASSQVGGYEQYF. The CDR3 coding sequence is TGTGCCAGCAGCCAAGTCGGGGGGTACGAGCAGTACTTC.

This clone has a single count. The chain carries TRBV29-1 and TRBJ2-7, with 12 nucleotides matching TRBD2. CDR1 is SQVTM and CDR2 is ANQGSEA in the germline V gene. The CDR3 extends over 15 amino acids. The J segment lost 1 base and the V segment lost 0 bases, leaving 1 base of the junction unmatched. The CDR3 coding sequence is TGCAGCGTTGAAGAACTAGCGGGAGGTTCCTACGAGCAGTACTTC. Its protein product is CSVEELAGGSYEQYF.

The chain employs TRBV5-1 and TRBJ2-7, with TRBD1 matching 8 bases. Germline values: CDR1 SGHRS, CDR2 YFSETQ. The J segment lost 7 bases and the V segment lost 4 bases, leaving 10 bases of the junction unmatched. CDR3 length: 14 amino acids. The chain's CDR3 is CASSPWTGTGEQYF. The CDR3 region has the DNA TGCGCCAGCAGCCCCTGGACAGGGACGGGAGAGCAGTACTTC.

This chain connects TRBV5-1 to TRBJ2-7, with D tentatively TRBD1 (6 bases). Trimming stripped 6 bases from V and 0 bases from J, with 7 bases between. CDR3 size: 12 residues. Per the germline V gene, CDR1 is SGHRS and CDR2 is YFSETQ. The CDR3 nucleotides are TGCGCCAGCAAGGACAGCTCCTACGAGCAGTACTTC. Residues: CASKDSSYEQYF.

The chain employs TRBV5-4 and TRBJ2-7; a possible D gene is TRBD1 (7 bases). This CDR3 contains 12 residues. Germline CDR1 SGHNT, CDR2 YYREEE (reference sequence). CDR3: CAWGDRAYEQYF. The CDR3 DNA sequence: TGTGCGTGGGGGGACAGAGCCTACGAGCAGTACTTC.

This rearrangement joins TRBV27 to TRBJ2-3; D might be TRBD1 (5 bases). The CDR3 totals 14 residues. CDR1 and CDR2 (germline): MNHEY, SMNVEV (reference sequence). V lost 5 bases, J lost 5 bases, and 14 bases lay in between. The CDR3 loop reads CASSPRRAGDTQYF. The CDR3 nucleotides read TGTGCCAGCAGTCCACGCAGGGCTGGAGATACGCAGTATTTT.

The V call is TRBV19, the J call TRBJ2-7, with TRBD2 matching over 7 bases. The germline V gene has CDR1 LNHDA and CDR2 SQIVND (reference sequence). J was trimmed by 6 bases and V by 4 bases; bases with no gene match: 6. The CDR3 is 13 residues long. The CDR3 DNA reads as TGTGCCAGTAGTAGCGCGGGAGTACCCGAGCAGTACTTC. Encoded protein: CASSSAGVPEQYF. Filled out from reference TRBV19 and TRBJ2-7, the complete variable domain reads DGGITQSPKYLFRKEGQNVTLSCEQNLNHDAMYWYRQDPGQGLRLIYYSQIVNDFQKGDIAEGYSVSREKKESFPLTVTSAQKNPTAFYLCASSSAGVPEQYFGPGTRLTVT.

This clone showed up just once. Other nucleotide sequences from this sample produce the same CDR3. This chain uses TRBV5-4 with TRBJ2-1; 10 bases line up with TRBD2. The CDR3 is 14 residues long. Germline-derived CDR1 and CDR2 are SGHNT and YYREEE (reference sequence). V dropped 4 bases and J dropped 4; count of bases not matched to a gene: 2. CDR3 coding DNA: TGTGCCAGCAGCGCTAGCGGGAGTTACAATGAGCAGTTCTTC. This encodes CASSASGSYNEQFF. The full variable domain, its missing parts supplied by reference TRBV5-4 and TRBJ2-1, is ETGVTQSPTHLIKTRGQQVTLRCSSQSGHNTVSWYQQALGQGPQFIFQYYREEENGRGNFPPRFSGLQFPNYSSELNVNALELDDSALYLCASSASGSYNEQFFGPGTRLTVL.

This clone is a singleton in its sample. The rearrangement joins TRBV5-4 to TRBJ2-2; TRBD1 matches 9 bases. Germline V lookup: CDR1 SGHNT, CDR2 YYREEE (reference sequence). With V trimmed by 4 bases and J by 7 bases, 8 bases remained unmatched. The CDR3 contains 15 residues. CDR3 region: CASSGRDRESGELFF. In DNA, the CDR3 is TGTGCCAGCAGCGGCCGGGACAGGGAGAGCGGGGAGCTGTTTTTT.

The V and J genes are TRBV4-2 and TRBJ1-4; 12 bases align to TRBD1. V gave up 0 bases and J gave up 11 bases; unmatched junction bases: 7. The CDR3 length is 16 residues. Germline V gene sequence: CDR1 LGHNA, CDR2 YNFKEQ. The CDR3 DNA sequence: TGTGCCAGCAGCCAAGATTACCCGGGACAGGGGGCGAAACTGTTTTTT. Translated: CASSQDYPGQGAKLFF.

V is TRBV18 and J is TRBJ2-5, with a tentative D call TRBD1 (5 bases). The CDR3 has 14 residues. V lost 3 bases, J lost 0 bases, and 8 bases lay in between. Germline CDR1 is KGHSH and CDR2 is LQKENI. The CDR3 nucleotides read TGTGCCAGCTCACCGTGGGGCAACCAAGAGACCCAGTACTTC. Translation: CASSPWGNQETQYF.

CDR3 sequence: CASSRQAGAGADTQYF. CDR3 coding DNA: TGTGCCAGCAGCCGCCAAGCGGGCGCGGGGGCAGATACGCAGTATTTT. The rearrangement links TRBV7-2 to TRBJ2-3; the match to TRBD2 covers 7 bases. The germline V gene encodes CDR1 SGHTA and CDR2 FQGNSA. This CDR3 has 16 amino acids. Unmatched junction bases numbered 12, after V lost 5 bases and J lost 4 bases.